A selection of T cell receptor beta chains follows, all from one sample in a study of a mutant IDH1 vaccine in newly diagnosed glioma. TCRdb's table, derived via immunoSEQ multiplex PCR, lists solely in-frame clones and lacks some. The sample lists over 55,000 clones; roughly 80% were seen once. What these receptors recognize is not known. The sequencing used PBMCs, collected from a glioma patient whose treatment included an IDH1 peptide vaccine. The receptors were gathered from a woman aged 18-29 years with glioma. Some clones in this sample may be carry-over from other donors' samples. The CDR3 runs from the conserved cysteine through the conserved F or W. Fields, in order: V gene, clone size, D gene, J gene, CDR3 DNA, CDR3 protein. The D gene is left open where the match is weak. Size tells how often a clone was seen (once, few, many) or the class of an expanded clone, and some rows leave it out.

V gene: TRBV2; clone size: .; D gene: TRBD2; J gene: TRBJ2-1; CDR3 DNA: TGTGCCAGCAGTTTCCGGACTAGCGAGCGAAATGAGCAGTTCTTC; CDR3 protein: CASSFRTSERNEQFF
V gene: TRBV5-4; clone size: .; D gene: TRBD1; J gene: TRBJ1-2; CDR3 DNA: TGTGCCAGCAGCTTTACAGGGGGCGACTATGGCTACACCTTC; CDR3 protein: CASSFTGGDYGYTF
V gene: TRBV11-2; clone size: .; D gene: TRBD1; J gene: TRBJ2-7; CDR3 DNA: TGTGCCAGCAGTCATTTCTCCGGACAGGCGGCCGACGAGCAGTACTTC; CDR3 protein: CASSHFSGQAADEQYF
V gene: TRBV4-2; clone size: .; D gene: .; J gene: TRBJ1-5; CDR3 DNA: TGTGCCAGCAGCCATCTAGGTCAGCCCCAGCATTTT; CDR3 protein: CASSHLGQPQHF
V gene: TRBV13; clone size: .; D gene: .; J gene: TRBJ1-6; CDR3 DNA: TGTGCCAGCAGCTGCAGAGAAAGCTCCTATAATTCACCCCTCCACTTT; CDR3 protein: CASSCRESSYNSPLHF
V gene: TRBV19; clone size: .; D gene: .; J gene: TRBJ2-5; CDR3 DNA: TGTGCCAGTACCCTCACGACAGGTGCGATGGAGACCCAGTACTTC; CDR3 protein: CASTLTTGAMETQYF
V gene: TRBV27; clone size: .; D gene: .; J gene: TRBJ2-7; CDR3 DNA: TGTGCCAGCAGTTCCCACCGGGACTCAACCTACGAGCAGTACTTC; CDR3 protein: CASSSHRDSTYEQYF
V gene: TRBV7-2; clone size: .; D gene: TRBD2; J gene: TRBJ2-2; CDR3 DNA: TGTGCCAGCAGCTTAGCATCGAGCGGGGGGCTGGGAAGCGGGGAGCTGTTTTTT; CDR3 protein: CASSLASSGGLGSGELFF
V gene: TRBV7-2; clone size: once; D gene: .; J gene: TRBJ2-6; CDR3 DNA: TGTGCCAGCAGCTTAGCTACAGGGGGGGCCAACGTCCTGACTTTC; CDR3 protein: CASSLATGGANVLTF
V gene: TRBV4-2; clone size: .; D gene: .; J gene: TRBJ2-3; CDR3 DNA: TGTGCCAGCAGCTCTTATCTTGTGGGAGTCAGAGGTACGCAGTATTTT; CDR3 protein: CASSSYLVGVRGTQYF
V gene: TRBV9; clone size: .; D gene: .; J gene: TRBJ1-3; CDR3 DNA: TGTGCCAGCTCCCAGGCCGGGTTCGGAAACACCATATATTTT; CDR3 protein: CASSQAGFGNTIYF
V gene: TRBV6-5; clone size: .; D gene: .; J gene: TRBJ1-6; CDR3 DNA: TGTGCCAGCATGAAAACCAATTCACCCCTCCACTTT; CDR3 protein: CASMKTNSPLHF
V gene: TRBV6-5; clone size: .; D gene: .; J gene: TRBJ2-3; CDR3 DNA: TGTGCCAGCAGTTTCAGACAGGACACAGATACGCAGTATTTT; CDR3 protein: CASSFRQDTDTQYF
V gene: TRBV5-1; clone size: .; D gene: TRBD2; J gene: TRBJ2-5; CDR3 DNA: TGCGCCAGCAACCTCCCAGCGGGAGTAGTGGAGACCCAGTACTTC; CDR3 protein: CASNLPAGVVETQYF
V gene: TRBV2; clone size: .; D gene: .; J gene: TRBJ1-3; CDR3 DNA: TGTGCCAGCCCCCGTGGGCCCGCCGGAAACACCATATATTTT; CDR3 protein: CASPRGPAGNTIYF
V gene: TRBV30; clone size: many; D gene: .; J gene: TRBJ1-1; CDR3 DNA: TGTGCCTGGGTAAGGGCAGGCATGAACACTGAAGCTTTCTTT; CDR3 protein: CAWVRAGMNTEAFF
V gene: TRBV19; clone size: few; D gene: .; J gene: TRBJ1-2; CDR3 DNA: TGTGCCAGTAGTACTGGGACTACGGGAAACTATGGCTACACCTTC; CDR3 protein: CASSTGTTGNYGYTF
V gene: TRBV5-1; clone size: .; D gene: TRBD2; J gene: TRBJ2-7; CDR3 DNA: TGCGCCAGCAAGGTTAGCGGGGGGGCCGAGTCCTACGAGCAGTACTTC; CDR3 protein: CASKVSGGAESYEQYF
V gene: TRBV6-5; clone size: .; D gene: TRBD1; J gene: TRBJ1-2; CDR3 DNA: TGTGCCAGCAGTTACTCGACAGGGAACTATGGCTACACCTTC; CDR3 protein: CASSYSTGNYGYTF